Presented here are 7 T cell receptor beta chains from one specimen sequenced in a study of CD39 and CD103 CD8 tumor-infiltrating T cells. Repertoires were generated with immunoSEQ multiplex PCR, while TCRdb's copy carries only in-frame clones and drops some. The sample carries around 15,000 clones, 75% to 95% recorded once. The sample taken for sequencing was CD8+ T cells sorted from blood. Described subset: total memory CD8 T cells (CD45RA-CCR7+/-) from blood or uninvolved lymph node. The receptors derive from a human donor with head and neck squamous cell carcinoma.

This chain joins TRBV7-8 and TRBJ1-1; perhaps TRBD1 as D (5 bases). V lost 7 bases and J 3 bases, leaving 21 bases between the germline ends. CDR3 size: 16 residues. CDR1 and CDR2 (germline): SGHVS, FQNEAQ. The CDR3 region is CASTLIKRGTYTEAFF. The CDR3 nucleotides read TGTGCCAGCACCCTGATCAAGAGGGGCACCTACACTGAAGCTTTCTTT.

The gene calls are TRBV19 and TRBJ1-1; D gene ambiguous. V lost 7 bases, J lost 5 bases, and 17 bases lay in between. Germline V gives CDR1 LNHDA, CDR2 SQIVND (reference sequence). The CDR3 length is 14 residues. The CDR3 here is CASTPFAFGTEAFF. As DNA, the CDR3 is TGTGCCAGTACCCCCTTCGCCTTTGGAACTGAAGCTTTCTTT.

The genes are TRBV29-1 and TRBJ1-3; D remains ambiguous. The germline V and J ends were trimmed by 5 bases and 0 bases, with 14 bases remaining between them. Germline loops: CDR1 SQVTM, CDR2 ANQGSEA. CDR3 length: 15 amino acids. CDR3 bases: TGCAGCGTTCCCCCCCCCGGATGCTCTGGAAACACCATATATTTT. It encodes CSVPPPGCSGNTIYF. Drawing the rest from reference TRBV29-1 and TRBJ1-3, the complete variable domain is SAVISQKPSRDICQRGTSLTIQCQVDSQVTMMFWYRQQPGQSLTLIATANQGSEATYESGFVIDKFPISRPNLTFSTLTVSNMSPEDSSIYLCSVPPPGCSGNTIYFGEGSWLTVV.

The chain couples TRBV27 to TRBJ2-1; the D gene is possibly TRBD2 (5 bases). The V end was cut by 3 bases, the J end by 5 bases, with 17 bases between. Germline loops: CDR1 MNHEY, CDR2 SMNVEV (reference sequence). This CDR3 has 16 residues. The CDR3 DNA follows: TGTGCCAGCAGTTTTATTGACTTGGCGGGCAACAATGAGCAGTTCTTC. Its protein product is CASSFIDLAGNNEQFF.

Concerning this clone itself: This CDR3 is also generated by other DNA sequences in the sample. The chain combines TRBV4-1 with TRBJ2-7; D assignment may be TRBD1 or TRBD2 (5 bases each). The V gene lost 1 base and the J gene lost 3 bases, with 13 bases spanning the gap. The length of the CDR3 is 15 residues. Germline values: CDR1 MGHRA, CDR2 YSYEKL. The CDR3 loop reads CASSQAWDRRYEQYF. CDR3 nucleotides: TGCGCCAGCAGCCAAGCCTGGGACCGACGCTACGAGCAGTACTTC.

The chain employs TRBV27 and TRBJ2-7; 11 positions agree with TRBD1. The V gene end was trimmed by 7 bases and the J gene end by 2 bases; junction bases not matched to a gene: 4. CDR3 length: 14 residues. The V gene's germline CDR1 is MNHEY and CDR2 SMNVEV (reference sequence). The CDR3 is CASTPGQGAYEQYF. The CDR3 nucleotides are TGTGCCAGCACCCCGGGACAGGGGGCCTACGAGCAGTACTTC.

The V and J genes are TRBV28 and TRBJ1-6, with D maybe TRBD1 (5 bases). The CDR3 is 17 residues long. CDR1 is MDHEN, CDR2 SYDVKM, per germline. The ends were cut back, 3 bases at V and 3 bases at J, with 15 bases in the middle. The CDR3 bases are TGTGCCAGCAGTTTGGGGGTAAGGAGGTTCTATAATTCACCCCTCCACTTT. This codes for CASSLGVRRFYNSPLHF.